Here is one TCR beta chain with its context. The antigen is unknown. Each CDR3 protein is one row after TCRdb ran MiXCR on the RACE reads. The table records some 350,000 distinct CDR3 sequences, 6% to 7% of them present only once. This sample was included in a study of human T cells and chemical hapten exposure. As for the study in general: Affected patients, primarily female, had alopecia areata, totalis or universalis. TCR yields per sample varied mostly from small pooled library volume differences. Study-wide results and limits: Expanded TCR sets contained significantly more large CDR3 similarity clusters than controls. With alopecia, donors may have immune responses unlike healthy people's.

The germline V and J ends were trimmed by 1 base and 4 bases, with 15 bases remaining between them. The CDR3 extends over 16 amino acids. CDR1 and CDR2 from the germline V gene are SNHLY and FYNNEI. The time point was: patch test 2, 6 weeks after DPC sensitization. Treatment here: therapeutic diphenylcyclopropenone sensitization with weekly scalp DPC. The J gene is TRBJ2-3, the V gene TRBV2; D might be TRBD1 (5 bases). The TCR comes from a woman aged 18-29 years with alopecia areata. Some clones in this sample may be carry-over from other donors' samples. The material sequenced was whole blood, taken in connection with sensitization to the hapten diphenylcyclopropenone (DPC). The CDR3 nucleotides read TGTGCCAGCAGTGAAGTCCCTCAGGGTACGGCAGATACGCAGTATTTT. Translation: CASSEVPQGTADTQYF.